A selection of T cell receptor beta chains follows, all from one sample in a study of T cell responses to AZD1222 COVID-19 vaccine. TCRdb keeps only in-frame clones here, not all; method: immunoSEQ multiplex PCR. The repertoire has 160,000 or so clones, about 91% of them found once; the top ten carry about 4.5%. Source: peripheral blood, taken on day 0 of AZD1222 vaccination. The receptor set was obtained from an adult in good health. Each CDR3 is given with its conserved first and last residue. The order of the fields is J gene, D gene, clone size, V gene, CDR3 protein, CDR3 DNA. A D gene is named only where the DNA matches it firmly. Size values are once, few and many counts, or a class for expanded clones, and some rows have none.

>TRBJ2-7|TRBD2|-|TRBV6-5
CASTFRGAYEQYF
TGTGCCAGCACCTTCCGGGGGGCCTACGAGCAGTACTTC
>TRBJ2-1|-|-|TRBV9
CASSLRTERSYNEQFF
TGTGCCAGCAGCTTACGGACAGAAAGGTCCTACAATGAGCAGTTCTTC
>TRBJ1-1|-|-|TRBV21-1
CASSKRVAFF
TGTGCCAGCAGCAAAAGGGTAGCTTTCTTT
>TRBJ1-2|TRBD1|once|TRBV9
CASSAHQGDSGGYTF
TGTGCCAGCAGCGCCCACCAGGGGGACTCCGGGGGCTACACCTTC
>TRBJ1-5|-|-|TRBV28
CASSLIDQPQHF
TGTGCCAGCAGTTTGATTGATCAGCCCCAGCATTTT
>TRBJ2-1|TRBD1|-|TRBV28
CASSSAGTGSYNEQFF
TGTGCCAGCAGCTCCGCCGGGACAGGGTCCTACAATGAGCAGTTCTTC
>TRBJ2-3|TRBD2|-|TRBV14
CASSQDGGRGDTQYF
TGTGCCAGCAGCCAAGATGGCGGGAGGGGCGATACGCAGTATTTT
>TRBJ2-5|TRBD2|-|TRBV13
CASSRGLAGEETQYF
TGTGCCAGCAGCCGGGGACTAGCGGGGGAAGAGACCCAGTACTTC
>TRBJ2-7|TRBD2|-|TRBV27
CASSSGTSGRYEQYF
TGTGCCAGCAGTTCAGGGACTAGCGGGAGATACGAGCAGTACTTC
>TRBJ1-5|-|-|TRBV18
CASSPWGGDQPQHF
TGTGCCAGCTCACCATGGGGGGGGGATCAGCCCCAGCATTTT